Below are 29 T cell receptor beta chains sequenced from a single sample in a study of T cell responses to AZD1222 COVID-19 vaccine. Produced via immunoSEQ multiplex PCR; TCRdb's table is partial and in-frame only. The table shows over 110,000 clones, with around 91% occurring only once. The sample here was peripheral blood, taken 28 days after the second AZD1222 dose. Receptors were obtained from an adult who received the AZD1222 COVID-19 vaccine.

This clone was observed a handful of times. The gene calls are TRBV6-5 and TRBJ2-5; D unresolved. CDR3 length: 11 residues. The ends were cut back, 8 bases at V and 5 bases at J, with 9 bases in the middle. The germline V gene encodes CDR1 MNHEY and CDR2 SVGAGI. CDR3 in amino acids: CASSLGETQYF. Here the CDR3 DNA reads TGTGCCAGCTCACTGGGGGAGACCCAGTACTTC.

The genes are TRBV4-1 and TRBJ2-7; D remains unclear. This CDR3 is 12 amino acids long. The V gene lost 1 base and the J gene lost 6 bases, with 7 bases spanning the gap. CDR1 and CDR2 (germline): MGHRA, YSYEKL. CDR3 bases: TGCGCCAGCAGCCAAGTCTTGGGCGAGCAGTACTTC. Protein product: CASSQVLGEQYF.

This chain links TRBV18 with TRBJ2-3; perhaps TRBD2 as D (6 bases). CDR1 and CDR2 from the germline V gene are KGHSH and LQKENI. The V end lost 2 bases, the J end lost 1 base, and 10 bases lay between the germline ends. The CDR3 sequence is 15 residues long. CDR3 DNA: TGTGCCAGCTCACCAAGGCCGGGGGGCACAGATACGCAGTATTTT. Its translation: CASSPRPGGTDTQYF. The full variable domain, with the rest looked up from reference TRBV18 and TRBJ2-3, is NAGVMQNPRHLVRRRGQEARLRCSPMKGHSHVYWYRQLPEEGLKFMVYLQKENIIDESGMPKERFSAEFPKEGPSILRIQQVVRGDSAAYFCASSPRPGGTDTQYFGPGTRLTVL.

V and J are TRBV7-8 and TRBJ2-7; TRBD2 might be the D (6 bases). The V gene's germline CDR1 is SGHVS and CDR2 FQNEAQ. Trimming left V 5 bases short and J 2 bases short, with 19 bases between. The CDR3 covers 16 residues. The CDR3 protein is CASSLRLGGNPYEQYV. The CDR3 nucleotides read TGTGCCAGCAGCCTCCGGTTGGGGGGAAATCCCTACGAGCAGTACGTC.

This clone appeared a few times. The chain has TRBV6-5 and TRBJ1-2; D unclear. The CDR3 has 11 residues. Germline lookup yields CDR1 MNHEY and CDR2 SVGAGI. Between the trimmed V and J ends, which lost 4 bases and 4 bases, there was a span of 4 bases. The CDR3 coding sequence is TGTGCCAGCAGTTCCTTCTATGGCTACACCTTC. Its translation is CASSSFYGYTF.

The genes are TRBV24-1 and TRBJ2-1; D unresolved. V gave up 7 bases and J gave up 7 bases, with 7 bases separating them. CDR1 and CDR2 from the germline V gene are KGHDR and SFDVKD. The CDR3 is 11 residues long. CDR3 protein: CATSVGNEQFF. CDR3 DNA sequence: TGTGCCACCAGCGTCGGGAATGAGCAGTTCTTC.

This clone came up a few times. V usage is TRBV5-1 and J usage is TRBJ2-1; 11 bases are a match to TRBD2. The junction had 2 bases not matched to a gene; V was cut back by 0 bases and J by 6 bases. The germline CDR1 and CDR2 sequences are SGHRS and YFSETQ. The CDR3 is 15 amino acids. CDR3 in DNA: TGCGCCAGCAGCTTGGTAGCGGGAGGGAGCAATGAGCAGTTCTTC. Translated, it gives CASSLVAGGSNEQFF.

CDR3 in amino acids: CASSPRDGTMNTEAFF. For the CDR3, the DNA is TGTGCCAGCAGCCCGCGGGACGGGACAATGAACACTGAAGCTTTCTTT. V usage is TRBV7-9 and J usage is TRBJ1-1; D is perhaps TRBD1 (6 bases). The CDR3 is made up of 16 amino acids. The germline V and J ends were trimmed by 5 bases and 0 bases, with 16 bases remaining between them. The germline V gene has CDR1 SEHNR and CDR2 FQNEAQ (reference sequence). The complete variable domain, with remaining parts taken from reference TRBV7-9 and TRBJ1-1, reads DTGVSQNPRHKITKRGQNVTFRCDPISEHNRLYWYRQTLGQGPEFLTYFQNEAQLEKSRLLSDRFSAERPKGSFSTLEIQRTEQGDSAMYLCASSPRDGTMNTEAFFGQGTRLTVV.

The rearrangement links TRBV3-1 (or the pseudogene TRBV3-2) to TRBJ2-3, with TRBD2 matching over 13 bases. V gave up 4 bases and J gave up 6 bases; unmatched junction bases: 7. Germline V gives CDR1 LGHDT, CDR2 YNNKEL (reference sequence). CDR3 size: 16 residues. CDR3 nucleotide sequence: TGTGCCAGCAGCCTTAGACTAGCGGGAGGTGGGGATACGCAGTATTTT. This translates into CASSLRLAGGGDTQYF.

This sequence joins TRBV18 and TRBJ1-1, with D unclear. Trimming pared 3 bases from V and 3 bases from J, leaving 14 bases between. The CDR3 length is 15 residues. Per the germline V gene, CDR1 is KGHSH and CDR2 is LQKENI. The CDR3 loop reads CASSPTDEWDTEAFF. In DNA, the CDR3 is TGTGCCAGCTCACCGACGGATGAATGGGACACTGAAGCTTTCTTT. Combining the CDR3 with reference TRBV18 and TRBJ1-1 gives the whole variable domain NAGVMQNPRHLVRRRGQEARLRCSPMKGHSHVYWYRQLPEEGLKFMVYLQKENIIDESGMPKERFSAEFPKEGPSILRIQQVVRGDSAAYFCASSPTDEWDTEAFFGQGTRLTVV.

This chain connects TRBV5-1 to TRBJ1-1, with 8 bases that match TRBD1. The length of the CDR3 is 15 residues. The V and J ends lost 7 bases and 0 bases, in that order; junction bases with no gene match: 8. The V gene's germline CDR1 is SGHRS and CDR2 YFSETQ. DNA of the CDR3: TGCGCCAGCTCCCTAACAGGGGGGCTGAACACTGAAGCTTTCTTT. It encodes CASSLTGGLNTEAFF.

This clone was seen only a few times. In this CDR3 the conserved last residue, phenylalanine or tryptophan, is missing, so a read error is likely. It is unclear where the CDR3 begins or ends on the DNA, so no DNA is shown, and the CDR3 is as TCRdb lists it. V is TRBV27 and J is TRBJ1-2. The CDR3 has 8 residues if both end residues are counted. CDR1 is MNHEY and CDR2 is SMNVEV in the germline V gene (reference sequence). The CDR3 is CASSPLQL.

The V and J genes are TRBV6-2 or TRBV6-3 and TRBJ1-1; D unclear. V gave up 5 bases and J gave up 1 base, with 8 bases separating them. CDR1 and CDR2 (germline): MNHEY, SVGEGT. The CDR3 extends over 13 amino acids. The CDR3 DNA is TGTGCCAGCAGTCCAAGGGAGAACACTGAAGCTTTCTTT. Protein sequence: CASSPRENTEAFF.

The V gene is TRBV5-1, the J gene TRBJ1-1, with a tentative D call TRBD1 (6 bases). The germline gives CDR1 SGHRS, CDR2 YFSETQ. The CDR3 runs 15 residues. Between the trimmed V and J ends, which lost 0 bases and 5 bases, there was a span of 14 bases. CDR3 residues: CASSLATGALTEAFF. The CDR3 DNA follows: TGCGCCAGCAGCTTGGCCACGGGGGCCCTTACTGAAGCTTTCTTT.

The chain couples TRBV9 to TRBJ2-1, with D maybe TRBD1 (5 bases). CDR1 and CDR2 (germline): SGDLS, YYNGEE. Trimming left V 4 bases short and J 2 bases short, with 13 bases between. The CDR3 is 15 residues long. The CDR3 coding sequence is TGTGCCAGCAGCCCCTCAGGGTTCCCCTACAATGAGCAGTTCTTC. This codes for CASSPSGFPYNEQFF.

The genes are TRBV28 and TRBJ2-2; the D call may be TRBD1 or TRBD2 (5 bases each). The CDR3 extends over 16 amino acids. Trimming left V 7 bases short and J 2 bases short, with 17 bases between. CDR1 is MDHEN, CDR2 SYDVKM, per germline. The CDR3 region is CASISLGDPNTGELFF. CDR3 nucleotide sequence: TGTGCCAGCATTAGTTTGGGGGACCCTAACACCGGGGAGCTGTTTTTT.

V usage is TRBV10-2 and J usage is TRBJ1-5; possibly TRBD1 for D (6 bases). Trimming left V 8 bases short and J 7 bases short, with 15 bases between. CDR1 is WSHSY and CDR2 is SAAADI in the germline V gene. The CDR3 sequence is 13 residues long. CDR3: CASGGTTNQPQHF. In nucleotides, the CDR3 is TGCGCCAGCGGTGGGACAACCAACCAGCCCCAGCATTTT.

V usage is TRBV2 and J usage is TRBJ1-5; D gene uncertain. CDR3 length equals 14 residues. CDR1 SNHLY and CDR2 FYNNEI come from the germline V gene. V lost 7 bases and J lost 0, with 10 bases in between. The CDR3 DNA sequence: TGTGCCAGCACGCTTGGTTATAGCAATCAGCCCCAGCATTTT. It yields the protein CASTLGYSNQPQHF.

The rearrangement joins TRBV28 to TRBJ1-6, with D unclear. Trimming cost V 5 bases and J 7 bases, with 6 bases left between them. The CDR3 is 12 residues long. CDR1 is MDHEN and CDR2 is SYDVKM in the germline V gene. The CDR3: CASSLGNSPLHF. The CDR3 DNA reads TGTGCCAGCAGTCTAGGGAATTCACCCCTCCACTTT. Variable domain in full (rest from reference TRBV28 and TRBJ1-6): DVKVTQSSRYLVKRTGEKVFLECVQDMDHENMFWYRQDPGLGLRLIYFSYDVKMKEKGDIPEGYSVSREKKERFSLILESASTNQTSMYLCASSLGNSPLHFGNGTRLTVT.

CDR3 in DNA: TGCAGCGTTGGATGGGCAGGAGGATGGGACACTGAAGCTTTCTTT. It translates to CSVGWAGGWDTEAFF. This chain connects TRBV29-1 to TRBJ1-1, with no clear D. Trimming took 4 bases from V and 3 from J, leaving 18 bases between them. The germline CDR1 and CDR2 sequences are SQVTM and ANQGSEA. The CDR3 is made up of 15 amino acids.

V usage is TRBV29-1 and J usage is TRBJ1-2; TRBD1 might be the D (5 bases). With 7 bases removed from V and 6 bases from J, the gap between germline ends came to 18 bases. Germline V gives CDR1 SQVTM, CDR2 ANQGSEA. The CDR3 covers 13 residues. The CDR3 spells CSGPPDIGNGYTF. Written as DNA, the CDR3 is TGCAGCGGACCTCCGGACATTGGCAATGGCTACACCTTC.

The rearrangement joins TRBV5-6 to TRBJ1-1; D remains unclear. The germline V and J ends were trimmed by 0 bases and 2 bases, with 8 bases remaining between them. This CDR3 is built from 14 residues. Germline CDR1 is SGHDT and CDR2 is YYEEEE. This CDR3 reads CASSLGAVNTEAFF. CDR3 sequence (DNA): TGTGCCAGCAGCTTGGGTGCAGTTAACACTGAAGCTTTCTTT.

The genes are TRBV5-5 and TRBJ1-1, with 8 positions matching TRBD1. This CDR3 spans 15 amino acids. CDR1 and CDR2 (germline): SGHKS, YYEKEE (reference sequence). The trim removed 6 bases at V and 7 bases at J, leaving 14 bases unmatched. In nucleotides, the CDR3 is TGTGCCAGCACCCTCAACCCGGGACAGGAGCTTGAAGCTTTCTTT. Translating it yields CASTLNPGQELEAFF.

J is TRBJ1-1 and V is TRBV29-1; D is ambiguous. The CDR3 has 13 amino acids. Germline V gene lookup returns CDR1 SQVTM and CDR2 ANQGSEA. Trimming took off 3 bases at V and 5 bases at J, with 13 bases between the two ends. The DNA of the CDR3 is TGCAGCGTTGACCGGCCGGAGGGAACTGAAGCTTTCTTT. Translation gives CSVDRPEGTEAFF.

The J gene is TRBJ2-2, the V gene TRBV2; the match to TRBD2 covers 9 bases. The junction had 12 bases not matched to a gene; V was cut back by 4 bases and J by 6 bases. Germline CDR1 reads SNHLY; CDR2 reads FYNNEI. This CDR3 spans 17 amino acids. The CDR3 sequence: CASSGLAVTLSPGELFF. The DNA of the CDR3 is TGTGCCAGCAGTGGACTAGCGGTGACCTTATCACCCGGGGAGCTGTTTTTT.

The V gene is TRBV29-1, the J gene TRBJ1-1, with 8 bases that match TRBD1. There are 12 residues in the CDR3. The ends lost 4 bases at V and 8 bases at J; junction bases unmatched: 6. CDR1 and CDR2 (germline): SQVTM, ANQGSEA. The CDR3 sequence: CSVAAGTGEAFF. The CDR3 nucleotides read TGCAGCGTTGCTGCCGGGACAGGAGAAGCTTTCTTT.

This clone has just one count. The CDR3 coding sequence is TGTGCCTGGAGTGTACAAGGGCTCACTGAAGCTTTCTTT. It translates to CAWSVQGLTEAFF. The genes are TRBV30 and TRBJ1-1; D unclear. The V end was cut by 0 bases, the J end by 4 bases, with 9 bases between. The CDR3 totals 13 residues. Germline V gene lookup returns CDR1 GTSNPN and CDR2 SVGIG (reference sequence). Full variable domain (rest looked up from reference TRBV30 and TRBJ1-1): SQTIHQWPATLVQPVGSPLSLECTVEGTSNPNLYWYRQAAGRGLQLLFYSVGIGQISSEVPQNLSASRPQDRQFILSSKKLLLSDSGFYLCAWSVQGLTEAFFGQGTRLTVV.

The rearrangement links TRBV9 to TRBJ1-1; TRBD1 might be the D (5 bases). Between the trimmed V and J ends, which lost 0 bases and 7 bases, there was a span of 16 bases. The germline V gene has CDR1 SGDLS and CDR2 YYNGEE. This CDR3 contains 15 residues. CDR3 sequence (DNA): TGTGCCAGCAGCGTAGGACAGTCGGCGACGCATGAAGCTTTCTTT. Its protein product is CASSVGQSATHEAFF.

The rearrangement joins TRBV30 to TRBJ2-1, with D possibly being TRBD1 or TRBD2 (6 bases each). V lost 4 bases, J lost 8 bases, and 9 bases lay in between. The germline V gene has CDR1 GTSNPN and CDR2 SVGIG (reference sequence). The CDR3 sequence is 11 residues long. The CDR3 sequence is CAWTGDYEQFF. CDR3 nucleotide sequence: TGTGCCTGGACAGGGGACTATGAGCAGTTCTTC.